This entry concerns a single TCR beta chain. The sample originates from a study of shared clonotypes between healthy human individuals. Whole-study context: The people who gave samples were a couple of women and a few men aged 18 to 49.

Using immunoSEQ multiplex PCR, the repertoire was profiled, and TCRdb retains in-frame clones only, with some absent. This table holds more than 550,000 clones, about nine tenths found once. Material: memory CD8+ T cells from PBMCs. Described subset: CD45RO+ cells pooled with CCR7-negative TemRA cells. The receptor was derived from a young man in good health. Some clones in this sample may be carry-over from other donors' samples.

The CDR3 protein is CASSTPGVQYF. DNA of the CDR3: TGTGCCAGCAGTACCCCTGGGGTTCAGTACTTC. The V and J genes are TRBV6-5 and TRBJ2-5; D remains unclear. This CDR3 region has 11 residues. Germline V lookup: CDR1 MNHEY, CDR2 SVGAGI. The V end was cut by 5 bases, the J end by 11 bases, with 12 bases between.